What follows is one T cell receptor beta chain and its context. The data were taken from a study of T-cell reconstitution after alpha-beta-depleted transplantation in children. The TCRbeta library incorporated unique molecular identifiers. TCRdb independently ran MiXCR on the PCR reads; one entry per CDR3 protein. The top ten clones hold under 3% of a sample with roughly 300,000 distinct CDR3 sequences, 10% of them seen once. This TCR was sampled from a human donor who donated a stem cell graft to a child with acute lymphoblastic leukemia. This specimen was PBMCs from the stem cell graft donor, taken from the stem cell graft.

CDR3 amino acids: CASSPNVAGGYTGELFF. Here the CDR3 DNA reads TGTGCCAGCAGCCCAAATGTAGCGGGAGGGTACACCGGGGAGCTGTTTTTT. V gene TRBV2 combines with J gene TRBJ2-2; 11 positions match TRBD2. From germline, CDR1 is SNHLY and CDR2 FYNNEI. The CDR3 length is 17 residues. With V trimmed by 6 bases and J by 3 bases, 9 bases remained unmatched. The entire variable domain, with the rest obtained from reference TRBV2 and TRBJ2-2, is as follows: EPEVTQTPSHQVTQMGQEVILRCVPISNHLYFYWYRQILGQKVEFLVSFYNNEISEKSEIFDDQFSVERPDGSNFTLKIRSTKLEDSAMYFCASSPNVAGGYTGELFFGEGSRLTVL.